This T cell receptor (beta chain) was sequenced for a study of cytomegalovirus exposure and HLA in healthy donors. General observations from the study: Follow-up analysis later connected one missense variant in DCLRE1C with trimming of TCR beta V- and J-genes. Sequencing had likely introduced a cluster of highly shared sequence variants as an artifact. It was confirmed in vitro that a few of the CMV-associated chains were specific for CMV antigens.

The PCR ran on 60 Vbeta and 13 Jbeta primers. Sequencing was performed with immunoSEQ multiplex PCR; in TCRdb, only in-frame clones are kept and a portion is missing. This sample has some 170,000 clones, with roughly 71% found just once. V gave up 3 bases and J gave up 0 bases, with 12 bases separating them. Germline loops: CDR1 MNHEY, CDR2 SMNVEV (reference sequence). The CDR3 extends over 17 amino acids. As regards this clone: Its cognate antigen is unknown.

This clonotype was obtained from a woman aged 45-65 years in good health and CMV-seropositive. This rearrangement joins TRBV27 to TRBJ2-6; D perhaps matches TRBD2 (5 bases). The sequencing input was PBMCs. This chain's CDR3 is CASSLGRLGSGANVLTF. The CDR3 DNA reads TGTGCCAGCAGTTTGGGGAGACTGGGCTCTGGGGCCAACGTCCTGACTTTC.